This paragraph covers one T cell receptor (beta chain) sequence. V was clipped by 4 bases and J by 1 base, with 16 bases between them. Germline V gene sequence: CDR1 SGHAT, CDR2 FQNNGV. The CDR3 is 16 residues long. This record comes from a study of shared clonotypes between healthy human individuals. This table comes from immunoSEQ multiplex PCR, and its TCRdb copy is limited to in-frame clones, with some not included. The profile shows about 2 million clones, 85% to 95% of them singletons. The receptor was derived from a man younger than 30 in good health. Sequencing was performed on naive CD4+ T cells sorted from blood. The subset: CD45RA+ positively selected. This chain links TRBV11-2 with TRBJ1-1; D is unclear. CDR3 residues: CASSSRATLRNTEAFF. The CDR3 region has the DNA TGTGCCAGCAGCTCCCGGGCCACTCTTAGGAACACTGAAGCTTTCTTT.